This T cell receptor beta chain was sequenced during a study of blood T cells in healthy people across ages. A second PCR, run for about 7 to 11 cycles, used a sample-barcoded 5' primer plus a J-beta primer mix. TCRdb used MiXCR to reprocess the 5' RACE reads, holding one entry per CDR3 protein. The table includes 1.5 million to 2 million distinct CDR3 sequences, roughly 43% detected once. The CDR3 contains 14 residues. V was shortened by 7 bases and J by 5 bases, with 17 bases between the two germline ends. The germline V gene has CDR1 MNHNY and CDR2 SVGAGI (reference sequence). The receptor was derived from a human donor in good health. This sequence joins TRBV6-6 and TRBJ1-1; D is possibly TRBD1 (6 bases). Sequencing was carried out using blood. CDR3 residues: CASNVQGSETEAFF. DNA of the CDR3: TGTGCCAGCAATGTACAGGGCTCGGAGACTGAAGCTTTCTTT.